This T cell receptor (beta chain) derives from a study of T cell clonality in common variable immunodeficiency. Study observations and caveats: Fewer TCRbeta clones were shared among CVID subjects than controls. CVID subjects showed higher TCRbeta clonality than healthy controls. Fewer deletions and N-nucleotide insertions were reportedly seen in common variable immunodeficiency TCR beta sequences.

Profiled with immunoSEQ multiplex PCR; TCRdb holds only in-frame clones, not every one. Listed here are about 28,000 clones without any singletons, the top ten holding around 3%. Germline trimming cut 0 bases from V and 5 bases from J; bases unmatched to any gene: 8. Germline V gene sequence: CDR1 SGHRS, CDR2 YFSETQ. The CDR3 is 15 residues long. This clone was counted many times. Its antigen is not identified. The DNA ends 3 residues before the CDR3 does, and the rest of the CDR3 is filled in from the germline J gene. CVID meant reduced serum IgG, IgA and/or IgM plus specific antibody deficiency. The sequenced material came from peripheral blood mononuclear cells. The TCR was taken from a human donor with common variable immunodeficiency. The rearrangement links TRBV5-1 to TRBJ2-7; 7 nucleotides align to TRBD1. Partial CDR3 DNA: TGCGCCAGCAGCTTGGGAGGGGGCAAATTCGACGAG. Its protein is CASSLGGGKFDE. The full CDR3 protein is CASSLGGGKFDEQYF.